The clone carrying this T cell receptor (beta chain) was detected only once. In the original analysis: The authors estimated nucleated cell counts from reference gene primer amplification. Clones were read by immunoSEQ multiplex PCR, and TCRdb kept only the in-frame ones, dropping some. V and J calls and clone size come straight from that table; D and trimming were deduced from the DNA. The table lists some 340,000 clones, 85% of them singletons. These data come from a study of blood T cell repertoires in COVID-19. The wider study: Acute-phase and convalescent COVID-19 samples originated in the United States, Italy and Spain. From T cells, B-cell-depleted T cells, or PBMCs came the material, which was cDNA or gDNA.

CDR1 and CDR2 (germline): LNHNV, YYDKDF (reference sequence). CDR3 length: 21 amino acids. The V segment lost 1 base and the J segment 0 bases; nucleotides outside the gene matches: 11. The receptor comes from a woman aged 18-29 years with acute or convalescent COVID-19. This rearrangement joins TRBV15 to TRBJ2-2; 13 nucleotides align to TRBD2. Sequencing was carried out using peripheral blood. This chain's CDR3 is CATSRGLKTSGRAPNTGELFF. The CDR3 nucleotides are TGTGCCACCAGCAGAGGGCTTAAAACTAGCGGGAGGGCCCCGAACACCGGGGAGCTGTTTTTT.